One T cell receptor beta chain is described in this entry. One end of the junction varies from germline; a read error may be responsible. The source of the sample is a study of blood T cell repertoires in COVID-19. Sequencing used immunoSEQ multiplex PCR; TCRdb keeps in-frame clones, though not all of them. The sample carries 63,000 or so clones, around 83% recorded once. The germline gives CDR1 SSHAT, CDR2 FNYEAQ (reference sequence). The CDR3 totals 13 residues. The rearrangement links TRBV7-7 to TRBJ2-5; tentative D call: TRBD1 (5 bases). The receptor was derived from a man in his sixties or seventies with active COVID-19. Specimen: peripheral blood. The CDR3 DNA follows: TGTGCTAGCAGCTTAGGGGTGCGGGAGACCCAGTACTTC. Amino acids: CASSLGVRETQYF.